This T cell receptor beta chain was retrieved from a study of PD-1 blockade in classical Hodgkin lymphoma. Whole-study context: Patients received nivolumab 3 mg/kg intravenously every 2 weeks. Study results and limitations: Newly diagnosed and completely responding patients shared comparable baseline diversity. Reported findings placed baseline TCR diversity lower in newly diagnosed patients (compared with healthy donors). Compared with baseline, CD4+ but not CD8+ TCR diversity had risen significantly by C4D1.

The CDR3 contains 16 residues. Trimming at V came to 0 bases and at J to 7 bases, leaving 5 bases not matched to a gene. Germline V gene sequence: CDR1 MNHEY, CDR2 SVGAGI. Here immunoSEQ multiplex PCR was the method, and the copy in TCRdb shows in-frame clones only, minus some. The sample has about 93,000 clones, roughly 78% seen once. To note about this clone: Its antigen is undetermined.

Time point of the sample: cycle 4 day 1 (C4D1), after less than 7 weeks of nivolumab. Every one of the patients relapsed after autologous stem cell transplantation (brentuximab vedotin exposure was variable). The source of this sequence is a human donor with classical Hodgkin lymphoma. This material consisted of peripheral blood mononuclear cells (PBMCs), taken before the fourth cycle of nivolumab. The J gene is TRBJ1-4, the V gene TRBV6-5; 10 positions agree with TRBD1. CDR3 amino acids: CASSYSGTGVGEKLFF. The CDR3, as DNA: TGTGCCAGCAGTTACTCGGGGACAGGGGTTGGTGAAAAACTGTTTTTT.